This T cell receptor (beta chain) was sequenced for a study of blood T cells in healthy people across ages. Primers used in a second PCR of roughly 6 to 12 cycles were a sample-barcoded 5' primer and a J-beta primer mix. TCRdb independently ran MiXCR on the 5' RACE reads; one entry per CDR3 protein. The repertoire consists of some 700,000 distinct CDR3 sequences, with 43% occurring once and the leading ten covering around a fifth. The CDR3 runs 18 residues. CDR1 is SGHTA, CDR2 FQGTGA, per germline. Notes on this clonotype: Compared with germline, one end of the junction differs, possibly owing to a read error.

This sequence was found in a woman aged 55-69 years in good health. The sequenced material came from blood. The V call is TRBV7-3, the J call TRBJ2-6; 10 bases are a match to TRBD2. The CDR3 DNA sequence: TGTGTCAGCAGCTTAAGGAGCGGGAGGGCCTCTGGGGCCAACGTCCTGACTTTC. Its translation: CVSSLRSGRASGANVLTF.